This TCR beta chain appears in the sequencing data of a study of T cell responses to AZD1222 COVID-19 vaccine. Study observations and caveats: Reportedly, close to half of spike-specific TCRs are directed against unmutated variant regions. Dominant at 160-218 and 743-854, vaccine-associated CD4 TCRs also spanned spike. White British donors predominated, females outnumbered males, and clonal diversity was possibly underestimated.

In the case of this clone: Its antigen is still unknown.

The germline V gene encodes CDR1 LNHDA and CDR2 SQIVND (reference sequence). The CDR3 consists of 16 residues. The V end lost 3 bases, the J end lost 2 bases, and 14 bases lay between the germline ends. Sequencing used immunoSEQ multiplex PCR; TCRdb keeps in-frame clones, though not all of them. Counted here are 100,000 to 150,000 clones, 70% to 90% occurring once; the ten biggest clones make up 8% to 13%. This material consisted of peripheral blood, taken on day 0 of AZD1222 vaccination. The clonotype originates from an adult in good health. The genes are TRBV19 and TRBJ1-5; D not resolved. CDR3 in amino acids: CASSISSGFGNQPQHF. CDR3 nucleotides: TGTGCCAGTAGTATTTCCTCGGGGTTTGGCAATCAGCCCCAGCATTTT.